The rows below give T cell receptor beta chains drawn from one sample of a study of T cells in Graves' hyperthyroidism and ophthalmopathy. TCRdb recomputed calls from the multiplex PCR reads with MiXCR, one row per CDR3 protein. The sample has hundreds of thousands of distinct CDR3 sequences; 15% to 20% are singletons. The specimen was blood. These receptors were obtained from a woman aged 30 to 39 with Graves' hyperthyroidism. Both conserved end residues are part of each CDR3. The D gene is left open where the match is weak. A row's size may be missing; if present it is once, few, many or a size class.

D: TRBD2; J: TRBJ2-1; size: many; V: TRBV20-1; DNA: TGCAGTGCTATGGGGACTAGCGACAACTACAATGAGCAGTTCTTC; CDR3: CSAMGTSDNYNEQFF
D: TRBD2; J: TRBJ2-3; size: many; V: TRBV27; DNA: TGTGCCAGCAGTTCGCAGACTAGCGGGAGAAAACCCACAGATACGCAGTATTTT; CDR3: CASSSQTSGRKPTDTQYF
D: NA; J: TRBJ2-1; size: many; V: TRBV11-2; DNA: TGTGCCAGCAGCTTAATAATGGGGCGCCAGGGGGAGCAGTTCTTC; CDR3: CASSLIMGRQGEQFF
D: TRBD1; J: TRBJ1-2; size: few; V: TRBV20-1; DNA: TGCAGTGCTAGAGATTCGGTCAGGGGGCTTTTTAGCGGCTACACCTTC; CDR3: CSARDSVRGLFSGYTF
D: TRBD2; J: TRBJ2-7; size: few; V: TRBV7-2; DNA: TGTGCCAGCAGCTTAGCGTTGAGACTAGCGGGAGTGGGTCGACCCTACGAGCAGTACTTC; CDR3: CASSLALRLAGVGRPYEQYF
D: NA; J: TRBJ2-4; size: NA; V: TRBV18; DNA: TGTGCCAGCTCACCACCTAAGTATATGGGAGAGGCCAAAAACATTCAGTACTTC; CDR3: CASSPPKYMGEAKNIQYF
D: TRBD2; J: TRBJ2-5; size: many; V: TRBV20-1; DNA: TGCAGTGTAGCGGGAGAGGGGGAGACCCAGTACTTC; CDR3: CSVAGEGETQYF
D: TRBD1; J: TRBJ1-1; size: many; V: TRBV5-1; DNA: TGCGCCAGCAGCCCCGGAGACAGGGCGGGTTTTGAAGCTTTCTTT; CDR3: CASSPGDRAGFEAFF
D: NA; J: TRBJ2-1; size: NA; V: TRBV12-5; DNA: TGTGCTACCAAGGCAGTCTCCTACAATGAGCAGTTCTTC; CDR3: CATKAVSYNEQFF
D: NA; J: TRBJ2-7; size: many; V: TRBV28; DNA: TGTGCCAGCTCCATATACGGAGATATGGAGCAGTACTTC; CDR3: CASSIYGDMEQYF
D: TRBD2; J: TRBJ2-2; size: many; V: TRBV2; DNA: TGTGCCAGCAGTCCCTTAGCGGGAATGCAGAGCGGGGAGCTGTTTTTT; CDR3: CASSPLAGMQSGELFF
D: TRBD1; J: TRBJ2-3; size: few; V: TRBV12-3/TRBV12-4; DNA: TGTGCCAGCACTCCCGGGACAGGGGAGGCAGATACGCAGTATTTT; CDR3: CASTPGTGEADTQYF
D: NA; J: TRBJ1-2; size: many; V: TRBV27; DNA: TGTGCCAGCAGTTTATTTATGGGGACTCCCTATGGCTACACCTTC; CDR3: CASSLFMGTPYGYTF
D: TRBD2; J: TRBJ2-1; size: NA; V: TRBV5-6; DNA: TGTGCCAGCAGCTTTGGGCTAGCGGCAAATGAGCAGTTCTTC; CDR3: CASSFGLAANEQFF
D: NA; J: TRBJ1-5; size: NA; V: TRBV2; DNA: TGTGCCAGCAGTCGCAACGTTAAGGGGGGTACTCAGCCCCAGCATTTT; CDR3: CASSRNVKGGTQPQHF
D: NA; J: TRBJ2-5; size: few; V: TRBV20-1; DNA: TGCAGTGCTAGAAAGCAAGGAGCTGGGAGTTTTAGAGAGACCCAGTACTTC; CDR3: CSARKQGAGSFRETQYF
D: NA; J: TRBJ2-1; size: many; V: TRBV28; DNA: TGTGCCAGCTGTTTTCGGGTGACCTACAATGAGCAGTTCTTC; CDR3: CASCFRVTYNEQFF
D: TRBD2; J: TRBJ2-3; size: many; V: TRBV10-3; DNA: TGTGCCATCACGGCTAGCGGCCTGACGACAGATACGCAGTATTTT; CDR3: CAITASGLTTDTQYF
D: TRBD2; J: TRBJ2-1; size: few; V: TRBV5-1; DNA: TGCGCCAGCAGTAGTGGGCGGGAGGTCGATGAGCAGTTCTTC; CDR3: CASSSGREVDEQFF
D: TRBD2; J: TRBJ2-2; size: NA; V: TRBV15; DNA: TGTGCCACCACTCCGACTAGCGGGGGTGCGAACACCGGGGAGCTGTTTTTT; CDR3: CATTPTSGGANTGELFF
D: NA; J: TRBJ1-2; size: few; V: TRBV7-9; DNA: TGTGCCAGCAACTTAGGATCCGGGTATGGCTACACCTTC; CDR3: CASNLGSGYGYTF
D: TRBD2; J: TRBJ2-2; size: NA; V: TRBV28; DNA: TGTGCCAGCAGCCAGACTAGCGGAACTCCGAGCGGGGAGCTGTTTTTT; CDR3: CASSQTSGTPSGELFF
D: NA; J: TRBJ2-3; size: NA; V: TRBV7-2; DNA: TGTGCCAGCAGCCCGACGGGACAAGGCACAGATACGCAGTATTTT; CDR3: CASSPTGQGTDTQYF
D: TRBD2; J: TRBJ2-1; size: many; V: TRBV11-1; DNA: TGTGCCAGCAGCCGTTCGGGAGGCGGTAGGGGAGAGCAGTTCTTC; CDR3: CASSRSGGGRGEQFF
D: NA; J: TRBJ2-1; size: NA; V: TRBV5-6; DNA: TGTGCCAGCAGCTCCCCGACAGGGGCCGCTGAGGTAGCGGGGTCCAATGAGCAGTTCTTC; CDR3: CASSSPTGAAEVAGSNEQFF
D: NA; J: TRBJ2-7; size: few; V: TRBV11-3; DNA: TGTGCCAGCAGCTTAGATGCCCAGCGGAAATACGAGCAGTACTTC; CDR3: CASSLDAQRKYEQYF
D: NA; J: TRBJ1-6; size: few; V: TRBV6-2/TRBV6-3; DNA: TGTGCCAGCAGTTACGATTCGCAGGCGAGCCACTTT; CDR3: CASSYDSQASHF
D: TRBD2; J: TRBJ2-1; size: few; V: TRBV12-3/TRBV12-4; DNA: TGTGCCAGCAGCCAGACTAGCGGGAGGGCCCATGAGCAGTTCTTC; CDR3: CASSQTSGRAHEQFF
D: NA; J: TRBJ2-7; size: many; V: TRBV11-2; DNA: TGTGCCAGCAGTAAGACACAGTCCTACGAGCAGTACTTC; CDR3: CASSKTQSYEQYF
D: TRBD1; J: TRBJ1-1; size: many; V: TRBV15; DNA: TGTGCCACCAGCAGAGATTCAGGGACAGGGTCGACTGAAGCTTTCTTT; CDR3: CATSRDSGTGSTEAFF
D: TRBD1; J: TRBJ1-6; size: NA; V: TRBV5-1; DNA: TGCGCCAGCAGCTGGGGGGACAGGGGTTCACCCCTCCACTTT; CDR3: CASSWGDRGSPLHF
D: NA; J: TRBJ1-2; size: many; V: TRBV30; DNA: TGTGCCTGGGGGGAGATAAATGGCTACACCTTC; CDR3: CAWGEINGYTF
D: NA; J: TRBJ1-5; size: many; V: TRBV28; DNA: TGTGCCAGCAGTTTGGCAGGAGTAGGATTACAGCCCCAGCATTTT; CDR3: CASSLAGVGLQPQHF
D: NA; J: TRBJ1-6; size: NA; V: TRBV6-9; DNA: TGTGCCAGCAGTTACTCGAATGGGGGCAGCGGTTCACCCCTCCACTTT; CDR3: CASSYSNGGSGSPLHF
D: NA; J: TRBJ1-5; size: few; V: TRBV6-1; DNA: TGTGCCAGCAGTGAGTGGAGAAATAGCAATCAGCCCCAGCATTTT; CDR3: CASSEWRNSNQPQHF
D: NA; J: TRBJ2-3; size: many; V: TRBV11-2; DNA: TGTGCCAGCAGCTTTCGAAACCCAGATACGCAGTATTTT; CDR3: CASSFRNPDTQYF
D: TRBD2; J: TRBJ2-1; size: many; V: TRBV29-1; DNA: TGCAGCGTTGTAAGCGGGAGGGCAGATGAGCAGTTCTTC; CDR3: CSVVSGRADEQFF
D: NA; J: TRBJ1-2; size: many; V: TRBV5-1; DNA: TGCGCCAGCAGCTTCGGGAACACCAAAGACTATGGCTACACCTTC; CDR3: CASSFGNTKDYGYTF
D: NA; J: TRBJ1-2; size: NA; V: TRBV5-1; DNA: TGCGCCAGCAGCTTTAACCGGGCCGCAAGGGGGTATGGCTACACCTTC; CDR3: CASSFNRAARGYGYTF
D: NA; J: TRBJ1-5; size: many; V: TRBV28; DNA: TGTGCCGGTCAAACAGTATCAGGCAATCAGCCCCAGCATTTT; CDR3: CAGQTVSGNQPQHF
D: NA; J: TRBJ2-5; size: few; V: TRBV2; DNA: TGTGCCAGCAGTGAGCCATGGGAGACCCAGTACTTC; CDR3: CASSEPWETQYF
D: TRBD2; J: TRBJ2-3; size: many; V: TRBV11-3; DNA: TGTGCCAGCAGCTTAGAAGTGGGAGGGACGCAGTATTTT; CDR3: CASSLEVGGTQYF
D: TRBD2; J: TRBJ2-7; size: many; V: TRBV12-3/TRBV12-4; DNA: TGTGCCAGCAGTTTAGCTTCTAGCGGGAGCGGGGAGCAGTACTTC; CDR3: CASSLASSGSGEQYF
D: NA; J: TRBJ1-2; size: few; V: TRBV5-1; DNA: TGCGCCGGCAGCTTGCCCGGACAGTTTACGGACTATGGCTACACCTTC; CDR3: CAGSLPGQFTDYGYTF
D: TRBD2; J: TRBJ2-2; size: NA; V: TRBV12-3/TRBV12-4; DNA: TGTGCCAGCAGTCCTCCGGGACTAGCTTCCACCGGGGAGCTGTTTTTT; CDR3: CASSPPGLASTGELFF
D: TRBD1; J: TRBJ2-5; size: NA; V: TRBV9; DNA: TGTGCCAGCAGCGTATCTGGGACAGTTCAAGAGACCCAGTACTTC; CDR3: CASSVSGTVQETQYF
D: TRBD1; J: TRBJ1-2; size: NA; V: TRBV29-1; DNA: TGCAGCGTCCCGGGGACAGGGGGCGATGTCACCTTC; CDR3: CSVPGTGGDVTF
D: TRBD1; J: TRBJ2-5; size: NA; V: TRBV28; DNA: TGTGCCAGCAGTTTCGGGACAGGGGTCCAATTCCAAGAGACCCAGTACTTC; CDR3: CASSFGTGVQFQETQYF
D: NA; J: TRBJ2-4; size: NA; V: TRBV7-9; DNA: TGTGCCAGCAGCCCCCCCCCGGGCCGTGAAGGTCATGACATTCAGTACTTC; CDR3: CASSPPPGREGHDIQYF
D: NA; J: TRBJ2-1; size: NA; V: TRBV19; DNA: TGTGCCAGTAGTATAAGCAAAGGGGTGGACAATGAGCAGTTCTTC; CDR3: CASSISKGVDNEQFF
D: NA; J: TRBJ2-7; size: many; V: TRBV6-1; DNA: TGTGCCAGCATCGACCCATCCTACGAGCAGTACTTC; CDR3: CASIDPSYEQYF